The clone carrying this T cell receptor (beta chain) showed up many times. The antigen is undetermined. The sorted-subset replicate PCRs were given 200 ng DNA, which is tens of thousands of T cell genomes. Some clones are missing from TCRdb's copy, which holds only in-frame ones; the method was immunoSEQ multiplex PCR. The sample records around 120,000 clones, less than 75% being singletons. These data belong to a study of shared clonotypes between healthy human individuals. Study-level results: Memory subsets generally showed lower estimated richness than naive subsets.

Material: memory CD8+ T cells sorted from blood. Subset indicated: CD45RO+ cells pooled with CCR7-negative TemRA cells. The receptor was isolated from a woman in her thirties in good health.

The CDR3 DNA is TGTGCCAGCAGTGAAGCGGGAGGACCGTCCTACGAGCAGTACTTC. It yields the protein CASSEAGGPSYEQYF. The gene calls are TRBV6-1 and TRBJ2-7; D possibly corresponds to TRBD2 (6 bases). The V end was cut by 0 bases, the J end by 1 base, with 10 bases between. Germline CDR1 reads MNHNS; CDR2 reads SASEGT. CDR3 length: 15 residues.